This T cell receptor (beta chain) was captured by sequencing in a study of CD8 T cells in Susac syndrome. Study-wide findings and caveats: The authors acknowledged that their TCR sequencing and HLA analysis involved a relatively small number of individuals.

CDR3 size: 11 residues. The germline V gene encodes CDR1 GTSNPN and CDR2 SVGIG (reference sequence). V gave up 0 bases and J gave up 6 bases, with 6 bases separating them. Relapsing-remitting disease, either stable or active, was present in the multiple sclerosis controls, who were treatment-naive patients. Negative isolation yielded CD4+ and CD8+ T cells, and FACS enriched TEMRA cells. As to this clonotype: Its target is unknown.

Roughly 0.45 to 1 ug RNA was reverse transcribed with random hexamers. With immunoSEQ multiplex PCR, TCR beta CDR3 was amplified across 54 Vbeta and 13 Jbeta. TCRdb processed the immunoSEQ multiplex PCR reads anew with MiXCR; each CDR3 protein has one entry. The data show about 210,000 distinct CDR3 sequences, 95% seen once. The source is a human donor with multiple sclerosis. The chain couples TRBV30 to TRBJ2-7; D is uncertain. The sequenced sample consisted of CD4+ T cells from PBMCs. CDR3 in DNA: TGTGCCTGGAGTGTCGGTCCCGAGCAGTACTTC. This sequence encodes CAWSVGPEQYF. The variable domain in full, completed from reference TRBV30 and TRBJ2-7, reads SQTIHQWPATLVQPVGSPLSLECTVEGTSNPNLYWYRQAAGRGLQLLFYSVGIGQISSEVPQNLSASRPQDRQFILSSKKLLLSDSGFYLCAWSVGPEQYFGPGTRLTVT.